One sample yielded the 7 T cell receptor beta chains listed below, sequenced in a study of cytomegalovirus exposure and HLA in healthy donors. The PCR ran on 60 Vbeta and 13 Jbeta primers. Here immunoSEQ multiplex PCR was the method, and the copy in TCRdb shows in-frame clones only, minus some. Its table records fewer than 85,000 clones. Sequences were obtained from PBMCs. These TCRs come from a female donor in good health and CMV-seropositive.

J is TRBJ2-5 and V is TRBV7-6; possible D gene TRBD1, 6 bases. The CDR3 has 14 residues. The ends were cut back, 5 bases at V and 1 base at J, with 11 bases in the middle. Germline V gene lookup returns CDR1 SGHVS and CDR2 FNYEAQ. The CDR3 loop is CASSPTGSQETQYF. As DNA, the CDR3 is TGTGCCAGCAGCCCCACAGGGTCCCAAGAGACCCAGTACTTC.

This rearrangement joins TRBV4-3 to TRBJ1-1; no reliable D call. The CDR3 consists of 14 residues. Trimming removed 1 base at V and 1 base at J, with 7 bases between. The germline CDR1 and CDR2 sequences are LGHNA and YSLEER. The CDR3 reads CASSQAQSNTEAFF. CDR3 DNA sequence: TGCGCCAGCAGCCAAGCACAGTCGAACACTGAAGCTTTCTTT.

This chain links TRBV4-1 with TRBJ2-2, with TRBD1 as a possible D gene (6 bases). The CDR3 covers 16 residues. Germline values: CDR1 MGHRA, CDR2 YSYEKL. V was clipped by 4 bases and J by 1 base, with 13 bases between them. CDR3 DNA: TGCGCCAGCAGCCTCCCCAGGGGCCAGAACACCGGGGAGCTGTTTTTT. Translation: CASSLPRGQNTGELFF.

With regard to this clone: This CDR3 fails to terminate in the conserved phenylalanine or tryptophan, so it likely reflects a read error. No DNA is shown, since the ends of the CDR3 on it are uncertain; the CDR3 is the one TCRdb lists. CDR3 region: CASSPPRGI. The chain links TRBV27 to TRBJ2-7; TRBD2 was called by the table and not checked on the DNA. The CDR3 contains 9 residues when both ends are counted. Germline V CDR1 and CDR2: MNHEY, SMNVEV (reference sequence).

This chain connects TRBV9 to TRBJ1-4, with D perhaps matching TRBD1 (5 bases). Trimming shortened V by 3 bases and J by 0 bases, and 9 bases separated the two germline ends. The length of the CDR3 is 15 residues. CDR1 is SGDLS and CDR2 is YYNGEE in the germline V gene. The CDR3 bases are TGTGCCAGCAGCGGGGGGGAACCAACTAATGAAAAACTGTTTTTT. This gives the protein CASSGGEPTNEKLFF.

The J gene is TRBJ2-1, the V gene TRBV5-1; D perhaps matches TRBD1 (6 bases). The CDR3 has 15 residues. Trimming took 3 bases from V and 7 from J, leaving 17 bases between them. The V gene's germline CDR1 is SGHRS and CDR2 YFSETQ. The CDR3 region is CASSSPQQGKNEQFF. The CDR3 nucleotides read TGCGCCAGCAGCTCCCCTCAACAGGGAAAGAATGAGCAGTTCTTC. Variable domain in full (rest from reference TRBV5-1 and TRBJ2-1): KAGVTQTPRYLIKTRGQQVTLSCSPISGHRSVSWYQQTPGQGLQFLFEYFSETQRNKGNFPGRFSGRQFSNSRSEMNVSTLELGDSALYLCASSSPQQGKNEQFFGPGTRLTVL.

CDR3 sequence (DNA): TGTGCCAGCAGCCGGCTTGGGGGCTTGAACACTGAAGCTTTCTTT. Its translation is CASSRLGGLNTEAFF. The V call is TRBV9, the J call TRBJ1-1, with a weak D call TRBD1 (6 bases). CDR3 length: 15 residues. Per the germline V gene, CDR1 is SGDLS and CDR2 is YYNGEE. V dropped 4 bases and J dropped 0 bases, with 13 bases sitting between them.